These 18 T cell receptor beta chains were all obtained from the same sample, sequenced in a study of T cell changes during pregnancy in multiple sclerosis. Method: immunoSEQ multiplex PCR; TCRdb's copy keeps in-frame clones and lacks some. Of fewer than 90,000 clones listed, roughly 94% are singletons. The material sequenced was peripheral blood, taken after pregnancy. These receptors were taken from a female donor in good health, enrolled as a control in a pregnancy study.

The chain links TRBV25-1 to TRBJ2-5; D gene uncertain. The assigned J gene may be wrong: the sequence end matches TRBJ2-7 better. The CDR3 sequence is 14 residues long. Germline lookup yields CDR1 MGHDK and CDR2 SYGVNS. This CDR3 reads CASSEGDPPYEQYF. The CDR3, as DNA: TGTGCCAGCAGTGAGGGCGATCCCCCCTACGAGCAGTACTTC.

This clone was found once. The chain couples TRBV6-1 to TRBJ2-7; D gene uncertain. Trimming pared 1 base from V and 1 base from J, leaving 5 bases between. Per germline, CDR1 MNHNS and CDR2 SASEGT. The CDR3 spans 13 residues. The CDR3 coding sequence is TGTGCCAGCAGTGAAGGGGCTTCCTACGAGCAGTACTTC. Translation gives CASSEGASYEQYF.

The V and J genes are TRBV2 and TRBJ2-7; 7 bases are shared with TRBD2. The J segment lost 2 bases and the V segment lost 5 bases, leaving 3 bases of the junction unmatched. Germline V gene lookup returns CDR1 SNHLY and CDR2 FYNNEI. This CDR3 spans 13 amino acids. The CDR3 protein is CASSLGGTYEQYF. For the CDR3, the DNA is TGTGCCAGCAGTTTGGGAGGGACCTACGAGCAGTACTTC.

The gene calls are TRBV9 and TRBJ2-5, with 9 positions matching TRBD1. The CDR3 contains 17 residues. J gave up 2 bases and V 0 bases, and 8 bases lay outside the gene matches. CDR1 is SGDLS, CDR2 YYNGEE, per germline. CDR3 sequence (DNA): TGTGCCAGCAGCGTAGGAGGACAGGGGAAGCCTCAAGAGACCCAGTACTTC. Residues: CASSVGGQGKPQETQYF.

This rearrangement joins TRBV5-1 to TRBJ1-1, with 7 bases identical to TRBD1. Trimming removed 3 bases from V and 1 base from J; junction bases left unmatched: 6. The length of the CDR3 is 15 residues. Germline V gene data show CDR1 as SGHRS and CDR2 as YFSETQ. The CDR3 coding sequence is TGCGCCAGCAGCTCCCTGGGACAGAGGAACACTGAAGCTTTCTTT. It translates to CASSSLGQRNTEAFF.

The genes are TRBV7-2 and TRBJ1-1; D unclear. CDR1 and CDR2 from the germline V gene are SGHTA and FQGNSA. This CDR3 contains 14 residues. The ends were cut back, 0 bases at V and 2 bases at J, with 7 bases in the middle. CDR3 in amino acids: CASSLARVNTEAFF. CDR3 nucleotides: TGTGCCAGCAGCTTAGCACGGGTTAACACTGAAGCTTTCTTT.

This clone came up a few times. The V and J genes are TRBV2 and TRBJ1-1; a weak D match, TRBD1 (6 bases). The germline V and J ends were trimmed by 6 bases and 5 bases, with 13 bases remaining between them. CDR1 and CDR2 from the germline V gene are SNHLY and FYNNEI. This CDR3 is 13 amino acids long. In nucleotides, the CDR3 is TGTGCCAGCAGCGCTGCAGGGGAAACTGAAGCTTTCTTT. It translates to CASSAAGETEAFF. Supplemented by reference TRBV2 and TRBJ1-1, the full variable domain reads EPEVTQTPSHQVTQMGQEVILRCVPISNHLYFYWYRQILGQKVEFLVSFYNNEISEKSEIFDDQFSVERPDGSNFTLKIRSTKLEDSAMYFCASSAAGETEAFFGQGTRLTVV.

The chain couples TRBV4-1 to TRBJ2-7; a possible D gene is TRBD1 (6 bases). The CDR3 has 12 amino acids. Per the germline V gene, CDR1 is MGHRA and CDR2 is YSYEKL. V lost 8 bases, J lost 3 bases, and 11 bases lay in between. As DNA, the CDR3 is TGCGCCAGCGGTACAGGGAACTACGAGCAGTACTTC. Protein product: CASGTGNYEQYF.

The CDR3 DNA reads TGTGCCAGCAGCTCGGACGGAAGCGGGCAAGAGACCCAGTACTTC. Amino acids: CASSSDGSGQETQYF. The rearrangement uses TRBV7-9 and TRBJ2-5; tentatively, D is TRBD2 (6 bases). This CDR3 spans 15 amino acids. The V end lost 4 bases, the J end lost 2 bases, and 14 bases lay between the germline ends. CDR1 is SEHNR and CDR2 is FQNEAQ in the germline V gene (reference sequence).

The rearrangement joins TRBV29-1 to TRBJ1-2, with D perhaps matching TRBD1 (5 bases). Germline CDR1 reads SQVTM; CDR2 reads ANQGSEA. This CDR3 is built from 13 residues. Trimming left V 5 bases short and J 3 bases short, with 13 bases between. The CDR3 reads CSVIGGEYYGYTF. CDR3 nucleotides: TGCAGCGTTATTGGGGGGGAGTACTATGGCTACACCTTC.

This clone has only one observation. The J gene is TRBJ2-6, the V gene TRBV18; TRBD2 is a possible D gene (6 bases). The CDR3 length is 17 residues. Germline V lookup: CDR1 KGHSH, CDR2 LQKENI. The V end lost 5 bases, the J end lost 0 bases, and 14 bases lay between the germline ends. DNA for the CDR3: TGTGCCAGCTCAGGTACAGGAGGGCTCTCTGGGGCCAACGTCCTGACTTTC. Amino acids: CASSGTGGLSGANVLTF.

V and J are TRBV6-5 and TRBJ2-5; 7 nucleotides align to TRBD1. J lost 2 bases, V lost 6 bases, and 9 bases had no gene match. Per the germline V gene, CDR1 is MNHEY and CDR2 is SVGAGI. The length of the CDR3 is 15 residues. The CDR3 reads CASSHRGRLQETQYF. The DNA of the CDR3 is TGTGCCAGCAGCCACAGGGGCCGCTTACAAGAGACCCAGTACTTC.

J is TRBJ2-5 and V is TRBV5-4, with TRBD1 matching over 8 bases. The CDR3 consists of 14 residues. V lost 4 bases, J lost 1 base, and 3 bases stayed unmatched. Germline V lookup: CDR1 SGHNT, CDR2 YYREEE (reference sequence). CDR3 DNA: TGTGCCAGCAGCCTCGGGACAGGCCAAGAGACCCAGTACTTC. Translation: CASSLGTGQETQYF.

The chain uses TRBV13 and TRBJ2-7, with D maybe TRBD2 (6 bases). Germline values: CDR1 PRHDT, CDR2 FYEKMQ (reference sequence). V was trimmed by 4 bases and J by 0 bases, leaving 19 bases between them. This CDR3 spans 17 amino acids. The CDR3 bases are TGTGCCAGCAGCTCCTCCTCCCCACTAGCTCCCTCCTACGAGCAGTACTTC. Encoded protein: CASSSSSPLAPSYEQYF.

Here the CDR3 DNA reads TGTGCCAGCAGCCAAGTTCGCACAGGAGGGGACGAGCAGTACTTC. Translated, it gives CASSQVRTGGDEQYF. This chain uses TRBV4-2 with TRBJ2-7; perhaps TRBD2 as D (6 bases). Germline V lookup: CDR1 LGHNA, CDR2 YNFKEQ. V was clipped by 1 base and J by 5 bases, with 15 bases between them. CDR3 size: 15 residues.

The V and J genes are TRBV18 and TRBJ1-2; D is unclear. CDR1 KGHSH and CDR2 LQKENI come from the germline V gene. The CDR3 runs to 15 residues. V was pared by 2 bases and J by 4 bases, with 14 bases between. This chain's CDR3 is CASSPGTAPLYGYTF. The CDR3 nucleotides read TGTGCCAGCTCACCAGGAACAGCCCCTCTCTATGGCTACACCTTC.

Only one count was recorded for this clone. The V call is TRBV28, the J call TRBJ2-7; perhaps TRBD1 as D (6 bases). CDR1 is MDHEN, CDR2 SYDVKM, per germline. Trimming took 6 bases from V and 3 from J, leaving 9 bases between them. The CDR3 spans 12 residues. This chain's CDR3 is CASSSRGYEQYF. CDR3 sequence (DNA): TGTGCCAGCAGCTCCAGGGGCTACGAGCAGTACTTC.

As DNA, the CDR3 is TGTGCCAGCAGTGGACAGGGGGCTGGGGCCAACGTCCTGACTTTC. This sequence encodes CASSGQGAGANVLTF. The chain has TRBV28 and TRBJ2-6, with 10 bases that match TRBD1. The CDR3 loop spans 15 amino acids. The V gene end was trimmed by 5 bases and the J gene end by 2 bases; junction bases not matched to a gene: 0. Germline V lookup: CDR1 MDHEN, CDR2 SYDVKM.